What follows is one T cell receptor beta chain and its context. As yet, its antigen is unknown. The sample comes from a study of T cells in Graves' hyperthyroidism and ophthalmopathy. General study results and limits: Blood held most thyroid clonotypes expanded above 0.001 frequency.

V lost 5 bases to trimming and J lost 3 bases; unmatched junction nucleotides: 6. The CDR3 has 14 residues. CDR1 SGHVS and CDR2 FQNEAQ come from the germline V gene. RNA transcripts gave rise to amplified TCR beta CDR3 regions. An initial round of RT-PCR targeting the TCR CDR3 relied on the HTBI primer set. TCRdb re-analysed the multiplex PCR reads in MiXCR, keeping a single row per CDR3 protein. The table records 530,000 or so distinct CDR3 sequences, less than 25% of them present only once. Input material: blood. V usage is TRBV7-8 and J usage is TRBJ2-7; 8 bases agree with TRBD2. The source of this sequence is a woman between 25 and 40 years old with Graves' ophthalmopathy. This CDR3 reads CASSPTGTSYEQYF. In DNA form, the CDR3 reads TGTGCCAGCAGCCCCACCGGGACTAGCTACGAGCAGTACTTC.